Detailed here is one TCR beta chain. What it recognizes is unknown. The data are from a study of T cells in Graves' hyperthyroidism and ophthalmopathy. General study results and limits: Researchers found most expanded thyroid clonotypes above 0.001 in blood as well. Ophthalmopathy was separated from stable hyperthyroidism by a 13 V-J model.

The CDR3 is 14 amino acids. CDR1 DFQATT and CDR2 SNEGSKA come from the germline V gene (reference sequence). Trimming shortened V by 3 bases and J by 4 bases, and 16 bases separated the two germline ends. Ophthalmopathy patients all had a Clinical Activity Score of at least 3, a NOSPECS grade of at least 4 and disease under 3 months old. Diagnosis rested on symptoms, serum thyroxine and TRAb, thyroid ultrasound, and orbital computed tomography. RNA transcripts yielded amplified TCR beta CDR3 regions. The TCR CDR3 first-round RT-PCR relied on the HTBI primer set. TCRdb re-called the multiplex PCR reads through MiXCR, storing one row per CDR3 protein. The table records about 520,000 distinct CDR3 sequences, 24% of them present only once.

This sequence joins TRBV20-1 and TRBJ2-7; possibly TRBD2 for D (5 bases). The clonotype was recovered from a woman aged 25 to 39 with Graves' ophthalmopathy. Sequenced input: blood. The CDR3 region has the DNA TGCAGTGCTAGGGACTCGACACCTAGTTACGAGCAGTACTTC. This encodes CSARDSTPSYEQYF.